A single sample gave rise to the 18 T cell receptor beta chains below, sequenced in a study of blood T cell repertoires in COVID-19. Assay: immunoSEQ multiplex PCR; the TCRdb copy retains only in-frame clones and omits some. The data show about 75,000 clones, over 80% seen once. Sequencing was performed on peripheral blood. The receptors originated from a woman in her forties or fifties with acute or convalescent COVID-19.

V is TRBV5-6 and J is TRBJ1-2; unclear D gene. The CDR3 loop spans 13 amino acids. V was pared by 0 bases and J by 6 bases, with 9 bases between. CDR1 is SGHDT, CDR2 YYEEEE, per germline. CDR3 sequence: CASSLGGGNGYTF. The CDR3 DNA reads as TGTGCCAGCAGCTTGGGTGGAGGTAATGGCTACACCTTC.

This clone was seen only once. This chain links TRBV2 with TRBJ1-2; 7 bases fit TRBD1. CDR1 is SNHLY and CDR2 is FYNNEI in the germline V gene. This CDR3 is built from 13 residues. The trim removed 5 bases at V and 7 bases at J, leaving 7 bases unmatched. The CDR3 DNA follows: TGTGCCAGCAGTATGGACAGGCGTGGTGGCTACACCTTC. It is translated as CASSMDRRGGYTF.

The CDR3, as DNA: TGTGCCAGCACTACAGGGAGTTCACCCCTCCACTTT. It encodes CASTTGSSPLHF. The chain employs TRBV27 and TRBJ1-6, with D possibly matching TRBD1 (6 bases). Germline CDR1 MNHEY, CDR2 SMNVEV (reference sequence). The germline V and J ends were trimmed by 7 bases and 9 bases, with 10 bases remaining between them. This CDR3 is built from 12 residues.

V and J are TRBV2 and TRBJ1-2, with D uncertain. Germline CDR1 and CDR2: SNHLY and FYNNEI. Trimming stripped 11 bases from V and 4 bases from J, with 17 bases between. The CDR3 runs to 13 residues. The CDR3 DNA is TGTGCCTCCTACACCGACATTTTCTATGGCTACACCTTC. This translates into CASYTDIFYGYTF.

J is TRBJ1-3 and V is TRBV7-8, with 7 bases fitting TRBD1. The CDR3 is 16 residues long. Germline V gene lookup returns CDR1 SGHVS and CDR2 FQNEAQ. V shed 5 bases and J 0 bases; nucleotides not matched to a gene: 7. DNA of the CDR3: TGTGCCAGCAGCCCCCCAGGGGGGTCCTCTGGAAACACCATATATTTT. Protein product: CASSPPGGSSGNTIYF. The variable domain in full, with the rest retrieved from reference TRBV7-8 and TRBJ1-3, is GAGVSQSPRYKVAKRGQDVALRCDPISGHVSLFWYQQALGQGPEFLTYFQNEAQLDKSGLPSDRFFAERPEGSVSTLKIQRTQQEDSAVYLCASSPPGGSSGNTIYFGEGSWLTVV.

The chain couples TRBV11-3 to TRBJ1-1, with 7 bases lining up with TRBD1. V gave up 1 base and J gave up 4 bases; unmatched junction bases: 12. Looked up from germline, CDR1 is SGHNT and CDR2 is YENEEA. The CDR3 covers 17 residues. The DNA for the CDR3 is TGTGCCAGCAGCTTAGGGACCGGGACAGATGGTTCCACTGAAGCTTTCTTT. This codes for CASSLGTGTDGSTEAFF.

This rearrangement joins TRBV3-1 (or the pseudogene TRBV3-2) to TRBJ1-1; D unresolved. Germline V gene sequence: CDR1 LGHDT, CDR2 YNNKEL (reference sequence). The V end lost 1 base, the J end lost 1 base, and 4 bases lay between the germline ends. The CDR3 has 13 residues. CDR3 nucleotide sequence: TGTGCCAGCAGCCAAGGAGGGAACACTGAAGCTTTCTTT. This sequence encodes CASSQGGNTEAFF.

V is TRBV18 and J is TRBJ1-4; 9 nucleotides align to TRBD1. Germline V CDR1 and CDR2: KGHSH, LQKENI. V shed 1 base, J shed 6 bases, and the junction held 3 bases outside the gene matches. CDR3 length: 15 amino acids. DNA of the CDR3: TGTGCCAGCTCACCACAGGGACAGGGACATGAAAAACTGTTTTTT. This gives the protein CASSPQGQGHEKLFF.

The gene calls are TRBV5-6 and TRBJ2-1; 7 bases agree with TRBD2. The V gene end was trimmed by 1 base and the J gene end by 2 bases; junction bases not matched to a gene: 12. CDR1 is SGHDT, CDR2 YYEEEE, per germline. The CDR3 runs to 18 residues. The CDR3 is CASSLPPTLRGTYNEQFF. The DNA of the CDR3 is TGTGCCAGCAGCTTGCCCCCAACTTTGCGGGGGACCTACAATGAGCAGTTCTTC.

This chain links TRBV27 with TRBJ2-1; 14 nucleotides match TRBD2. The length of the CDR3 is 17 residues. The germline V gene encodes CDR1 MNHEY and CDR2 SMNVEV (reference sequence). V was pared by 5 bases and J by 7 bases, with 10 bases of the junction left unmatched. As DNA, the CDR3 is TGTGCCAGCAGTCCCCAGGGACTAGCGGGAGTTACAAATGAGCAGTTCTTC. Amino acid sequence: CASSPQGLAGVTNEQFF.

This rearrangement joins TRBV5-1 to TRBJ2-1, with a possible D match to TRBD1 (6 bases). This CDR3 comprises 16 residues. V gave up 0 bases and J gave up 7 bases, with 17 bases separating them. The germline CDR1 and CDR2 sequences are SGHRS and YFSETQ. The CDR3 loop reads CASSLVQGRSHNEQFF. In DNA form, the CDR3 reads TGCGCCAGCAGCTTGGTGCAGGGGCGTAGTCATAATGAGCAGTTCTTC.

The chain combines TRBV5-1 with TRBJ2-3, with D maybe TRBD1 (6 bases). V was pared by 4 bases and J by 3 bases, with 15 bases between. The CDR3 sequence is 15 residues long. The germline CDR1 and CDR2 sequences are SGHRS and YFSETQ. The CDR3 reads CASSTRGMGTDTQYF. The CDR3 coding sequence is TGCGCCAGCAGCACCAGGGGAATGGGAACAGATACGCAGTATTTT.

The CDR3 DNA reads TGTGCCAGCAGCTCTAGGACTAGCGGGAGGGCCGGGAAGTTTGTCGGGGAGCTGTTTTTT. Translation gives CASSSRTSGRAGKFVGELFF. The chain recombines TRBV2 with TRBJ2-2; TRBD2 aligns across 15 bases. The germline V gene has CDR1 SNHLY and CDR2 FYNNEI. The junction had 18 bases not matched to a gene; V was cut back by 6 bases and J by 7 bases. The CDR3 length is 20 residues.

This chain connects TRBV7-6 to TRBJ1-2; 9 nucleotides align to TRBD1. Germline-derived CDR1 and CDR2 are SGHVS and FNYEAQ. The CDR3 spans 16 residues. With 2 bases clipped from V and 6 bases from J, the junction kept 10 bases outside the gene matches. CDR3 sequence (DNA): TGTGCCAGCAGCTTAAACAGCCATTGGACAGGGGATGGCTACACCTTC. Amino acid sequence: CASSLNSHWTGDGYTF.

The chain has TRBV14 and TRBJ2-2; the match to TRBD2 covers 10 bases. After removal of 1 base from V and 4 bases from J, the junction contained 0 bases not matched to a gene. This CDR3 is 15 amino acids long. From germline, CDR1 is SGHDN and CDR2 FVKESK. This CDR3 is CASSQVAGGTGELFF. The CDR3 nucleotides are TGTGCCAGCAGCCAAGTAGCGGGGGGCACCGGGGAGCTGTTTTTT.

The chain is built from TRBV7-3 and TRBJ2-1; D not certain. This CDR3 spans 15 amino acids. Germline values: CDR1 SGHTA, CDR2 FQGTGA. V was clipped by 2 bases and J by 0 bases, with 8 bases between them. CDR3 in DNA: TGTGCCAGCAGCTTACTGTCGAGCTCCTACAATGAGCAGTTCTTC. Amino acids: CASSLLSSSYNEQFF.

Only one count was recorded for this clone. J is TRBJ2-2 and V is TRBV25-1; D remains ambiguous. The CDR3 covers 13 residues. Germline values: CDR1 MGHDK, CDR2 SYGVNS. Trimming removed 7 bases from V and 1 base from J, with 7 bases in between. CDR3 sequence reads: CASKGVNTGELFF. Written as DNA, the CDR3 is TGTGCCAGCAAAGGAGTGAACACCGGGGAGCTGTTTTTT.

V gene TRBV6-1 combines with J gene TRBJ2-1; 11 nucleotides line up with TRBD2. J lost 3 bases, V lost 1 base, and 5 bases had no gene match. CDR3 length equals 17 residues. Germline V gene lookup returns CDR1 MNHNS and CDR2 SASEGT. CDR3 bases: TGTGCCAGCAGTGAAGGGGCTAGCGGGGGGCTCTACAATGAGCAGTTCTTC. The encoded protein is CASSEGASGGLYNEQFF.